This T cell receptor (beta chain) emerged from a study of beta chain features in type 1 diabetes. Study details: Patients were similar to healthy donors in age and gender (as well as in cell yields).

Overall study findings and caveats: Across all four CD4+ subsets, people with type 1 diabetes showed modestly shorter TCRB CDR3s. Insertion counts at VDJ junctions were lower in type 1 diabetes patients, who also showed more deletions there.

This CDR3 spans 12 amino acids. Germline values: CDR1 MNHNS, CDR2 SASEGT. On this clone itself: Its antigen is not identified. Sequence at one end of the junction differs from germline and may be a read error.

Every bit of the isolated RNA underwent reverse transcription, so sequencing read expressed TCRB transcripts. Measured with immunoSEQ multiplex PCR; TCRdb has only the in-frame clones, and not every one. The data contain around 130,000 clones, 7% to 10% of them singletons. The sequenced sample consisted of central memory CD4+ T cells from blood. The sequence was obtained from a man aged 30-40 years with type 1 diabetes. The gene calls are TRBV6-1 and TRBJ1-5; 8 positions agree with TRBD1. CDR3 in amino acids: CASSEIRDRSYF. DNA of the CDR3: TGTGCCAGCAGCGAGATCCGGGACAGGAGCTATTTT.